This TCR beta chain derives from a study of blood T cell repertoires in COVID-19. For the study at large: PBMCs, B-cell-depleted T cells, or T cells provided the cDNA or gDNA that made up the material.

Original processing methods: By means of reference gene primer amplification, nucleated cell counts were estimated. Libraries were prepared by immunoSEQ multiplex PCR; TCRdb keeps only in-frame clonotypes and omits some of them. V, J and clone size derive from that table, while D and trimming were established from the DNA sequence. The data show about 95,000 clones, roughly 80% seen once. The junction had 11 bases not matched to a gene; V was cut back by 8 bases and J by 6 bases. The CDR3 totals 15 residues. Germline V gene sequence: CDR1 SEHNR, CDR2 FQNEAQ (reference sequence). V usage is TRBV7-9 and J usage is TRBJ2-2; 8 nucleotides match TRBD2. This receptor was taken from a human donor in a cohort sampled during active COVID-19. The sample taken for sequencing was peripheral blood. The CDR3 nucleotides read TGTGCCAGCGCCAGGATCGCGACTAGCGCCGGGGAGCTGTTTTTT. Its translation is CASARIATSAGELFF.